The 18 T cell receptor beta chains presented below share a single source sample, sequenced in a study of blood T cell repertoires in COVID-19. The data were produced by immunoSEQ multiplex PCR, yet TCRdb's version contains in-frame clones alone and is incomplete. The data hold approximately 450,000 clones, with about 85% observed a single time. Source material: PBMCs or T cells enriched from blood (not recorded which). The receptor source for this set is a woman between 18 and 30 years old with acute COVID-19.

The CDR3 loop reads CASSFPGLGTLNEKLFF. CDR3 nucleotides: TGTGCCAGTAGTTTCCCGGGACTAGGGACCTTAAATGAAAAACTGTTTTTT. This chain links TRBV19 with TRBJ1-4; D perhaps matches TRBD1 (5 bases). The CDR3 loop spans 17 amino acids. V was cut by 5 bases and J by 5 bases, with 21 bases left in between. The germline gives CDR1 LNHDA, CDR2 SQIVND (reference sequence).

This clone was observed once. Other DNA sequences in the same sample also yield this CDR3. The chain couples TRBV7-9 to TRBJ1-2; TRBD1 matches 9 bases. V lost 3 bases, J lost 7 bases, and 3 bases stayed unmatched. The CDR3 spans 13 residues. Germline V lookup: CDR1 SEHNR, CDR2 FQNEAQ (reference sequence). The CDR3 nucleotides read TGTGCCAGCAGCTTGACAGGGGGTGGTGGCTACACCTTC. This gives the protein CASSLTGGGGYTF.

The chain links TRBV15 to TRBJ2-5; 7 bases are a match to TRBD1. CDR3 length equals 15 residues. V was clipped by 0 bases and J by 5 bases; unmatched bases: 6. The germline CDR1 and CDR2 sequences are LNHNV and YYDKDF (reference sequence). CDR3 bases: TGTGCCACCAGCAGAGAGGACAGGTATAGCGAGACCCAGTACTTC. This sequence encodes CATSREDRYSETQYF.

This chain uses TRBV19 with TRBJ1-4; 7 bases match TRBD1. Per germline, CDR1 LNHDA and CDR2 SQIVND (reference sequence). The CDR3 is made up of 13 amino acids. Trimming cost V 9 bases and J 6 bases; bases outside gene matches: 7. The CDR3 protein is CASNRGGDEKLFF. CDR3 coding DNA: TGTGCCAGCAACAGGGGCGGGGATGAAAAACTGTTTTTT.

This clone was seen a single time. The chain carries TRBV7-9 and TRBJ1-2; D perhaps matches TRBD1 (5 bases). With 4 bases removed from V and 6 bases from J, the gap between germline ends came to 12 bases. The CDR3 loop spans 13 amino acids. The germline CDR1 and CDR2 sequences are SEHNR and FQNEAQ (reference sequence). CDR3 sequence: CASSSSGWHGYTF. The DNA for the CDR3 is TGTGCCAGCAGCTCCTCAGGGTGGCATGGCTACACCTTC.

The V call is TRBV28, the J call TRBJ2-5; no definite D call. Germline lookup yields CDR1 MDHEN and CDR2 SYDVKM. CDR3 length equals 13 residues. The germline V and J ends were trimmed by 5 bases and 5 bases, with 12 bases remaining between them. CDR3 amino acids: CASSALMYETQYF. Here the CDR3 DNA reads TGTGCCAGCAGTGCGTTGATGTACGAGACCCAGTACTTC.

The rearrangement links TRBV6-1 to TRBJ1-4; TRBD1 agrees at 12 bases. The trim removed 4 bases at V and 1 base at J, leaving 4 bases unmatched. CDR1 is MNHNS and CDR2 is SASEGT in the germline V gene. This CDR3 has 17 residues. CDR3 sequence: CASSAGTGGLTNEKLFF. CDR3 nucleotide sequence: TGTGCCAGCAGTGCCGGGACAGGGGGCTTAACTAATGAAAAACTGTTTTTT.

This sequence joins TRBV18 and TRBJ1-2; possibly TRBD1 for D (5 bases). V lost 6 bases, J lost 6 bases, and 8 bases lay in between. Per germline, CDR1 KGHSH and CDR2 LQKENI. The CDR3 covers 11 residues. The CDR3 sequence: CASSGGDGYTF. DNA for the CDR3: TGTGCCAGCTCGGGGGGTGATGGCTACACCTTC.

This clone was counted a few times. The chain carries TRBV10-1 and TRBJ2-5; D call uncertain. This CDR3 spans 14 amino acids. Per the germline V gene, CDR1 is WNHNN and CDR2 is SYGVQD (reference sequence). V was cut by 0 bases and J by 2 bases, with 7 bases left in between. CDR3 protein: CASSESVQQETQYF. The CDR3 DNA reads TGCGCCAGCAGTGAGTCTGTGCAGCAAGAGACCCAGTACTTC.

This sequence joins TRBV4-1 and TRBJ1-2; TRBD1 might be the D (6 bases). V was shortened by 0 bases and J by 0 bases, with 11 bases between the two germline ends. Germline assignment: CDR1 MGHRA and CDR2 YSYEKL. The CDR3 loop spans 16 amino acids. The CDR3 spells CASSQDPTGSNYGYTF. CDR3 DNA sequence: TGCGCCAGCAGCCAAGACCCGACAGGCTCTAACTATGGCTACACCTTC.

The chain links TRBV10-1 to TRBJ2-1, with D perhaps TRBD2 (5 bases). V lost 7 bases, J lost 5 bases, and 9 bases lay in between. CDR1 is WNHNN, CDR2 SYGVQD, per germline (reference sequence). The CDR3 totals 12 residues. The CDR3 nucleotides read TGCGCCAGCACCGGAGGTGACAATGAGCAGTTCTTC. Translated: CASTGGDNEQFF.

In nucleotides, the CDR3 is TGTGCTAGTGGTTTAGCTTATCGTGGGACAGGGGATAGCTATGGCTACACCTTC. Its translation is CASGLAYRGTGDSYGYTF. The V gene is TRBV12-5, the J gene TRBJ1-2, with TRBD1 matching over 10 bases. V shed 3 bases and J 4 bases; nucleotides not matched to a gene: 14. This CDR3 region has 18 residues. The germline V gene has CDR1 LGHNT and CDR2 FRNRAP.

The V and J genes are TRBV7-9 and TRBJ1-2; D perhaps matches TRBD1 (6 bases). The CDR3 totals 13 residues. Germline assignment: CDR1 SEHNR and CDR2 FQNEAQ (reference sequence). V lost 7 bases and J lost 6, with 15 bases in between. The CDR3 protein is CASNLVGAHGYTF. CDR3 in DNA: TGTGCCAGCAACTTGGTGGGGGCGCATGGCTACACCTTC.

The chain has TRBV14 and TRBJ2-5; D perhaps matches TRBD2 (6 bases). In germline, CDR1 is SGHDN, CDR2 FVKESK. The CDR3 loop spans 15 amino acids. V was clipped by 0 bases and J by 7 bases, with 15 bases between them. The CDR3 region has the DNA TGTGCCAGCAGCCAAGATTACGGGAGCGGAGGGACCCAGTACTTC. This sequence encodes CASSQDYGSGGTQYF.

CDR3 sequence: CASSYSQGQNYGYTF. The CDR3 coding sequence is TGTGCCAGCAGTTACTCCCAGGGCCAGAACTATGGCTACACCTTC. The gene calls are TRBV6-5 and TRBJ1-2; tentative D call: TRBD1 (5 bases). The length of the CDR3 is 15 residues. Trimming took 0 bases from V and 2 from J, leaving 10 bases between them. Per the germline V gene, CDR1 is MNHEY and CDR2 is SVGAGI.

This chain uses TRBV11-2 with TRBJ1-1; 9 bases line up with TRBD1. The trim removed 4 bases at V and 10 bases at J, leaving 10 bases unmatched. CDR1 and CDR2 (germline): SGHAT, FQNNGV. The CDR3 has 14 residues. DNA for the CDR3: TGTGCCAGCAGCTCTGGGGCAGGGGACAGGGTAGCTTTCTTT. Amino acid sequence: CASSSGAGDRVAFF.

This chain connects TRBV7-2 to TRBJ1-4, with 7 bases matching TRBD1. The CDR3 contains 14 residues. With V trimmed by 3 bases and J by 8 bases, 6 bases remained unmatched. Germline V CDR1 and CDR2: SGHTA, FQGNSA. The CDR3 sequence is CASSFGGGGEKLFF. CDR3 DNA: TGTGCCAGCAGCTTTGGAGGGGGCGGGGAAAAACTGTTTTTT.

The gene calls are TRBV5-6 and TRBJ1-1; no clear D gene. This CDR3 is built from 14 residues. From germline, CDR1 is SGHDT and CDR2 YYEEEE. The V end was cut by 2 bases, the J end by 4 bases, with 12 bases between. The CDR3 sequence: CASSFRLASTEAFF. The CDR3 nucleotides read TGTGCCAGCAGCTTCAGACTGGCAAGCACTGAAGCTTTCTTT.